Following are 29 T cell receptor beta chains from one sample sequenced in a study of T cell responses to AZD1222 COVID-19 vaccine. The protocol was immunoSEQ multiplex PCR, while the TCRdb copy is restricted to in-frame clones and leaves out a portion. The profile shows 90,000 to 100,000 clones, about 89% of them singletons. The material was peripheral blood, obtained on day 0 of AZD1222 vaccination. Source of these receptors: an adult in good health.

J is TRBJ2-5 and V is TRBV6-2 or TRBV6-3, with 10 bases identical to TRBD2. This CDR3 spans 14 amino acids. CDR1 and CDR2 from the germline V gene are MNHEY and SVGEGT. V shed 4 bases and J 4 bases; nucleotides not matched to a gene: 3. The DNA for the CDR3 is TGTGCCAGCAGTTTCTGGACTAGCGGAGAGACCCAGTACTTC. It is translated as CASSFWTSGETQYF.

The genes are TRBV7-3 and TRBJ2-1; no clear D. The CDR3 runs 15 residues. The ends were cut back, 2 bases at V and 5 bases at J, with 13 bases in the middle. The germline V gene has CDR1 SGHTA and CDR2 FQGTGA. CDR3 sequence: CASSLARESHNEQFF. Written as DNA, the CDR3 is TGTGCCAGCAGCTTAGCAAGAGAAAGCCACAATGAGCAGTTCTTC.

CDR3: CASSQWDRGPEPQHF. CDR3 DNA sequence: TGTGCCAGCAGCCAATGGGACAGGGGGCCGGAGCCCCAGCATTTT. The gene calls are TRBV7-8 and TRBJ1-5; TRBD1 agrees at 12 bases. The germline V gene has CDR1 SGHVS and CDR2 FQNEAQ. With 5 bases clipped from V and 8 bases from J, the junction kept 7 bases outside the gene matches. This CDR3 spans 15 amino acids.

V gene TRBV7-6 combines with J gene TRBJ1-1; the D is unclear. Germline V CDR1 and CDR2: SGHVS, FNYEAQ. CDR3 size: 15 residues. V lost 1 base and J 0 bases, leaving 9 bases between the germline ends. CDR3 coding DNA: TGTGCCAGCAGCTTAGTTGGCGGAGTGAACACTGAAGCTTTCTTT. This gives the protein CASSLVGGVNTEAFF.

The gene calls are TRBV7-9 and TRBJ2-3, with 8 bases identical to TRBD2. Germline V lookup: CDR1 SEHNR, CDR2 FQNEAQ (reference sequence). This CDR3 has 15 amino acids. Trimming at V came to 6 bases and at J to 5 bases, leaving 10 bases not matched to a gene. Here the CDR3 DNA reads TGTGCCAGCAGTGGACGGGGGGGTTTTGTAGATACGCAGTATTTT. As protein: CASSGRGGFVDTQYF.

A single count supports this clone. V gene TRBV11-2 combines with J gene TRBJ1-2, with D hard to call. The V gene's germline CDR1 is SGHAT and CDR2 FQNNGV. Between the trimmed V and J ends, which lost 0 bases and 6 bases, there was a span of 11 bases. This CDR3 region has 14 residues. Written as DNA, the CDR3 is TGTGCCAGCAGCTTAGATCAAGGATCCGATGGCTACACCTTC. Its translation: CASSLDQGSDGYTF.

The chain joins TRBV5-1 to TRBJ1-2; D gene uncertain. This CDR3 contains 13 residues. CDR1 SGHRS and CDR2 YFSETQ come from the germline V gene. V was trimmed by 4 bases and J by 6 bases, leaving 13 bases between them. Written as DNA, the CDR3 is TGCGCCAGCAGCCCAAGAGGGCAGAATGGCTACACCTTC. As protein: CASSPRGQNGYTF.

V and J are TRBV28 and TRBJ2-2; D not certain. Per germline, CDR1 MDHEN and CDR2 SYDVKM. CDR3 length equals 12 residues. Trimming left V 6 bases short and J 3 bases short, with 5 bases between. CDR3 in amino acids: CASRIYTGELFF. The CDR3 DNA sequence: TGTGCCAGCAGGATCTACACCGGGGAGCTGTTTTTT.

The chain employs TRBV10-3 and TRBJ1-2, with 8 nucleotides matching TRBD1. Looked up from germline, CDR1 is ENHRY and CDR2 is SYGVKD. The V segment lost 3 bases and the J segment 0 bases; nucleotides outside the gene matches: 3. The CDR3 extends over 15 amino acids. For the CDR3, the DNA is TGTGCCATCAGTGACTGGACAGGGCCTAACTATGGCTACACCTTC. Amino acid sequence: CAISDWTGPNYGYTF.

The V gene is TRBV19, the J gene TRBJ2-1, with D perhaps TRBD2 (6 bases). Germline loops: CDR1 LNHDA, CDR2 SQIVND (reference sequence). CDR3 length equals 12 residues. The germline V and J ends were trimmed by 3 bases and 7 bases, with 7 bases remaining between them. The CDR3 DNA follows: TGTGCCAGTAGTATCGGGACTAATGAGCAGTTCTTC. It is translated as CASSIGTNEQFF.

The chain recombines TRBV7-2 with TRBJ1-5; 7 bases agree with TRBD1. This CDR3 is built from 15 residues. Germline CDR1 is SGHTA and CDR2 is FQGNSA. The V gene end was trimmed by 4 bases and the J gene end by 7 bases; junction bases not matched to a gene: 10. In DNA form, the CDR3 reads TGTGCCAGCAGCTATCTCCAGGGGGAAGGGCAGCCCCAGCATTTT. Protein product: CASSYLQGEGQPQHF.

V gene TRBV18 combines with J gene TRBJ1-1; D not resolved. The V and J ends lost 2 bases and 3 bases respectively, with 7 bases between them. The CDR3 is 13 amino acids. Germline values: CDR1 KGHSH, CDR2 LQKENI. Written as DNA, the CDR3 is TGTGCCAGCTCACCAGCCGGTGACACTGAAGCTTTCTTT. Its protein product is CASSPAGDTEAFF.

The rearrangement uses TRBV10-3 and TRBJ1-3; 10 positions match TRBD1. In germline, CDR1 is ENHRY, CDR2 SYGVKD. The CDR3 consists of 15 residues. The trim removed 8 bases at V and 0 bases at J, leaving 4 bases unmatched. The CDR3: CAIGTGVPSGNTIYF. CDR3 coding DNA: TGTGCCATCGGGACAGGGGTTCCCTCTGGAAACACCATATATTTT.

The rearrangement links TRBV30 to TRBJ1-2; D remains ambiguous. Germline V gene sequence: CDR1 GTSNPN, CDR2 SVGIG (reference sequence). The CDR3 covers 13 residues. V was cut by 0 bases and J by 8 bases, with 13 bases left in between. The DNA of the CDR3 is TGTGCCTGGAGTGTCAAAGGGTCCGGGGGCTACACCTTC. This translates into CAWSVKGSGGYTF.

This clone was picked up one time. The chain uses TRBV28 and TRBJ1-1; D possibly corresponds to TRBD1 (6 bases). The germline V gene encodes CDR1 MDHEN and CDR2 SYDVKM. This CDR3 has 15 residues. The germline V and J ends were trimmed by 2 bases and 0 bases, with 10 bases remaining between them. The CDR3 is CASSLPTGMNTEAFF. CDR3 coding DNA: TGTGCCAGCAGTTTACCGACAGGCATGAACACTGAAGCTTTCTTT.

The J gene is TRBJ1-1, the V gene TRBV7-2; D is unclear. The V end lost 1 base, the J end lost 5 bases, and 11 bases lay between the germline ends. The germline gives CDR1 SGHTA, CDR2 FQGNSA. This CDR3 region has 14 residues. The DNA for the CDR3 is TGTGCCAGCAGCTTAGATTCAGGACTGACTGAAGCTTTCTTT. Its translation: CASSLDSGLTEAFF.

This chain uses TRBV19 with TRBJ1-2, with a tentative D call TRBD1 (5 bases). Trimming shortened V by 0 bases and J by 6 bases, and 14 bases separated the two germline ends. There are 15 residues in the CDR3. CDR1 is LNHDA, CDR2 SQIVND, per germline (reference sequence). The DNA of the CDR3 is TGTGCCAGTAGTATAGATGTGAGGGGTATAGATGGCTACACCTTC. Protein: CASSIDVRGIDGYTF.

V gene TRBV24-1 combines with J gene TRBJ2-2; D not certain. In germline, CDR1 is KGHDR, CDR2 SFDVKD. V was clipped by 1 base and J by 6 bases, with 11 bases between them. The CDR3 is 15 residues long. DNA for the CDR3: TGTGCCACCAGTGATTTTAGAACTGCGGCCGGGGAGCTGTTTTTT. Protein product: CATSDFRTAAGELFF.

The gene calls are TRBV7-2 and TRBJ2-1; 8 bases agree with TRBD1. The CDR3 spans 15 residues. Trimming cost V 1 base and J 9 bases; bases outside gene matches: 8. Germline V gene lookup returns CDR1 SGHTA and CDR2 FQGNSA. CDR3 nucleotides: TGTGCCAGCAGCTTAGGACAGGGGTGGATCGGTGAGCAGTTCTTC. Encoded protein: CASSLGQGWIGEQFF.

The chain uses TRBV9 and TRBJ2-3; D gene unclear. Trimming removed 0 bases at V and 3 bases at J, with 8 bases between. CDR3 length: 14 residues. Germline lookup yields CDR1 SGDLS and CDR2 YYNGEE. The CDR3: CASSVEDATDTQYF. For the CDR3, the DNA is TGTGCCAGCAGCGTAGAGGACGCTACAGATACGCAGTATTTT.

The chain is built from TRBV6-1 and TRBJ1-2; TRBD1 is a possible D gene (6 bases). V was shortened by 3 bases and J by 7 bases, with 18 bases between the two germline ends. This CDR3 is 15 amino acids long. Per germline, CDR1 MNHNS and CDR2 SASEGT. The CDR3 spells CASSDRGRSLGGYTF. DNA of the CDR3: TGTGCCAGCAGTGATCGGGGGCGCAGTTTAGGTGGCTACACCTTC.

CDR3 DNA: TGTGCCACCAGTGACCCCGGGACTAGCGGGAGAACCTACAATGAGCAGTTCTTC. Its protein product is CATSDPGTSGRTYNEQFF. V gene TRBV24-1 combines with J gene TRBJ2-1; 14 bases align to TRBD2. CDR1 and CDR2 (germline): KGHDR, SFDVKD. J was trimmed by 2 bases and V by 4 bases; bases with no gene match: 6. CDR3 length: 18 amino acids.

The chain combines TRBV25-1 with TRBJ1-2, with D possibly being TRBD1 (5 bases). The CDR3 extends over 14 amino acids. V was cut by 4 bases and J by 7 bases, with 16 bases left in between. CDR1 is MGHDK, CDR2 SYGVNS, per germline. The CDR3 reads CASSASGTSLGYTF. As DNA, the CDR3 is TGTGCCAGCAGTGCGTCCGGGACTTCGCTTGGCTACACCTTC.

The chain recombines TRBV28 with TRBJ2-3; D gene uncertain. The CDR3 has 11 residues. Trimming removed 3 bases at V and 13 bases at J, with 11 bases between. Germline assignment: CDR1 MDHEN and CDR2 SYDVKM. The CDR3: CASSFRSRKYF. DNA for the CDR3: TGTGCCAGCAGTTTCCGGTCTAGAAAGTATTTT.

V and J are TRBV7-3 and TRBJ2-2; the D gene is possibly TRBD1 (5 bases). The CDR3 covers 14 residues. Germline CDR1 is SGHTA and CDR2 is FQGTGA. Trimming removed 4 bases at V and 5 bases at J, with 11 bases between. For the CDR3, the DNA is TGTGCCAGCAGCTCCAGGGCAGAGACCGGGGAGCTGTTTTTT. Its translation: CASSSRAETGELFF. The complete variable domain, with remaining parts taken from reference TRBV7-3 and TRBJ2-2, reads GAGVSQTPSNKVTEKGKYVELRCDPISGHTALYWYRQSLGQGPEFLIYFQGTGAADDSGLPNDRFFAVRPEGSVSTLKIQRTERGDSAVYLCASSSRAETGELFFGEGSRLTVL.

The chain links TRBV5-1 to TRBJ1-2, with a tentative D call TRBD1 (5 bases). V lost 4 bases and J lost 3, with 10 bases in between. Germline V gene lookup returns CDR1 SGHRS and CDR2 YFSETQ. This CDR3 is built from 13 residues. CDR3 amino acids: CASSPGGDYGYTF. The CDR3 region has the DNA TGCGCCAGCAGCCCGGGGGGAGACTATGGCTACACCTTC.

CDR3 protein: CASSLEGGRSYGYTF. The DNA for the CDR3 is TGCGCCAGCAGCTTGGAAGGGGGCCGGTCCTATGGCTACACCTTC. The rearrangement uses TRBV5-1 and TRBJ1-2, with 7 bases lining up with TRBD1. CDR3 length: 15 residues. From germline, CDR1 is SGHRS and CDR2 YFSETQ. Trimming took 0 bases from V and 4 from J; bases not matched to a gene: 6.

The chain uses TRBV6-2 or TRBV6-3 and TRBJ2-7; 15 nucleotides align to TRBD2. Germline CDR1 is MNHEY and CDR2 is SVGEGT. Trimming at V came to 5 bases and at J to 6 bases, leaving 2 bases not matched to a gene. This CDR3 comprises 14 residues. DNA of the CDR3: TGTGCCAGCAGTCCGGGACTAGCGGGAGGCGAGCAGTACTTC. It yields the protein CASSPGLAGGEQYF.

The rearrangement joins TRBV30 to TRBJ2-1, with 9 bases matching TRBD1. Losses at the gene ends were 5 bases for V and 7 bases for J; bases not matched to a gene: 12. This CDR3 is built from 15 residues. In germline, CDR1 is GTSNPN, CDR2 SVGIG (reference sequence). The CDR3 DNA reads as TGTGCCTGGGGGACTCCCGGGACAGGGAAAAATGAGCAGTTCTTC. As protein: CAWGTPGTGKNEQFF.